The T cell receptor (beta chain) described here comes from a study of control samples from healthy donors and cancer patients. Sequencing used immunoSEQ multiplex PCR; TCRdb keeps in-frame clones, though not all of them. The data show just over 150,000 clones, roughly 94% seen once. V was clipped by 1 base and J by 4 bases, with 7 bases between them. The CDR3 has 13 amino acids. The clonotype comes from a woman aged 40 to 50 in good health. This chain links TRBV12-3 or TRBV12-4 with TRBJ1-1; D possibly corresponds to TRBD1 (6 bases). Sequencing input: blood. CDR3 DNA sequence: TGTGCCAGCAGTTTAGACAGGGCCACTGAAGCTTTCTTT. Its translation: CASSLDRATEAFF.